These 18 T cell receptor beta chains came from one sample sequenced in a study of post-analysis software for immune sequencing data. Every TCR beta cDNA library bore unique molecular identifiers. TCRdb fed the PCR reads into MiXCR, producing one record per CDR3 protein. The sample carries fewer than 850,000 distinct CDR3 sequences, roughly 30% recorded once. Findings and caveats of the study: Five TRBV segments, including TRBV5-6, TRBV5-1 and TRBV20-1, were more frequent in patients than controls.

These receptors have no known antigen. The sample was blood. These receptor sequences come from a girl between 10 and 17 years old with multiple sclerosis.

The chain is built from TRBV27 and TRBJ2-3, with no clear D. CDR1 is MNHEY and CDR2 is SMNVEV in the germline V gene (reference sequence). This CDR3 comprises 11 residues. V lost 5 bases to trimming and J lost 7 bases, with 7 bases between them. The CDR3 here is CASSLLNTQYF. CDR3 in DNA: TGTGCCAGCAGTCTATTAAATACGCAGTATTTT.

The chain couples TRBV20-1 to TRBJ2-5; 7 nucleotides match TRBD2. The CDR3 has 14 residues. The germline V gene encodes CDR1 DFQATT and CDR2 SNEGSKA (reference sequence). V dropped 3 bases and J dropped 5; count of bases not matched to a gene: 9. CDR3 DNA sequence: TGCAGTGCTAGGCGTCGGACTAGGGTCGAGACCCAGTACTTC. This gives the protein CSARRRTRVETQYF.

This clonotype was counted between two and nine times. V and J are TRBV9 and TRBJ2-3, with TRBD2 matching over 7 bases. The germline CDR1 and CDR2 sequences are SGDLS and YYNGEE. Trimming cost V 3 bases and J 0 bases; bases outside gene matches: 7. The CDR3 loop spans 16 amino acids. The DNA of the CDR3 is TGTGCCAGCAGCGGAGAGCGGGGAGTTAGCACAGATACGCAGTATTTT. Encoded protein: CASSGERGVSTDTQYF. The complete variable domain, with remaining parts taken from reference TRBV9 and TRBJ2-3, reads DSGVTQTPKHLITATGQRVTLRCSPRSGDLSVYWYQQSLDQGLQFLIQYYNGEERAKGNILERFSAQQFPDLHSELNLSSLELGDSALYFCASSGERGVSTDTQYFGPGTRLTVL.

The V gene is TRBV9, the J gene TRBJ2-5; D gene uncertain. Germline-derived CDR1 and CDR2 are SGDLS and YYNGEE. The CDR3 sequence is 13 residues long. Trimming pared 2 bases from V and 13 bases from J, leaving 18 bases between. CDR3 residues: CASSVTGPNERYF. CDR3 sequence (DNA): TGTGCCAGCAGCGTTACCGGGCCTAATGAGCGGTACTTC. Full variable domain (remainder filled in from reference TRBV9 and TRBJ2-5): DSGVTQTPKHLITATGQRVTLRCSPRSGDLSVYWYQQSLDQGLQFLIQYYNGEERAKGNILERFSAQQFPDLHSELNLSSLELGDSALYFCASSVTGPNERYFGPGTRLLVL.

This chain links TRBV7-2 with TRBJ2-3; unclear D gene. Germline V lookup: CDR1 SGHTA, CDR2 FQGNSA. This CDR3 is built from 14 residues. V dropped 2 bases and J dropped 2 bases, with 8 bases sitting between them. In DNA, the CDR3 is TGTGCCAGCAGCTTATATCAGCCCACAGATACGCAGTATTTT. Translating it yields CASSLYQPTDTQYF.

This clonotype appeared a few times. The V gene is TRBV10-1, the J gene TRBJ2-4, with 7 nucleotides matching TRBD2. Germline CDR1 and CDR2: WNHNN and SYGVQD (reference sequence). Trimming took 4 bases from V and 9 from J; bases not matched to a gene: 6. The length of the CDR3 is 13 residues. The CDR3 bases are TGCGCCAGCAGTGCGAGCGGGACGGGCATTCAGTACTTC. This codes for CASSASGTGIQYF.

This chain links TRBV7-2 with TRBJ2-3; D uncertain. The CDR3 is 15 amino acids. Germline V lookup: CDR1 SGHTA, CDR2 FQGNSA. V gave up 1 base and J gave up 1 base, with 9 bases separating them. The CDR3 bases are TGTGCCAGCAGCTTAGTGGTCCGGGGCACAGATACGCAGTATTTT. It encodes CASSLVVRGTDTQYF.

This clonotype was seen ten or more times. The CDR3 coding sequence is TGTGCCAGCAGTTACTCTGGACTAAAGGACACTGAAGCTTTCTTT. Residues: CASSYSGLKDTEAFF. The chain joins TRBV6-5 to TRBJ1-1; D uncertain. This CDR3 region has 15 residues. Germline-derived CDR1 and CDR2 are MNHEY and SVGAGI. Between the trimmed V and J ends, which lost 0 bases and 3 bases, there was a span of 11 bases.

The V call is TRBV18, the J call TRBJ1-5, with TRBD1 matching over 10 bases. Trimming removed 1 base from V and 1 base from J; junction bases left unmatched: 7. This CDR3 has 18 residues. In germline, CDR1 is KGHSH, CDR2 LQKENI. CDR3 amino acids: CASSPHDGQGESNQPQHF. CDR3 DNA sequence: TGTGCCAGCTCACCACATGATGGACAGGGGGAGAGCAATCAGCCCCAGCATTTT.

The rearrangement joins TRBV6-6 to TRBJ2-3; D possibly uses TRBD1 or TRBD2 (5 bases each). The CDR3 loop spans 16 amino acids. Germline CDR1 and CDR2: MNHNY and SVGAGI (reference sequence). V was trimmed by 6 bases and J by 1 base, leaving 17 bases between them. In DNA, the CDR3 is TGTGCCAGCAGGGCCCGGGACCAAAGGGGCACAGATACGCAGTATTTT. Translating gives CASRARDQRGTDTQYF.

This clonotype was picked up a small number of times. The chain recombines TRBV27 with TRBJ1-4, with D maybe TRBD1 (6 bases). This CDR3 comprises 16 residues. The germline gives CDR1 MNHEY, CDR2 SMNVEV (reference sequence). V lost 0 bases to trimming and J lost 8 bases, with 16 bases between them. The CDR3: CASSLSWQGTKEKLFF. DNA of the CDR3: TGTGCCAGCAGTTTATCGTGGCAGGGGACGAAGGAAAAACTGTTTTTT.

This clonotype came up a few times. The chain employs TRBV20-1 and TRBJ1-1; D is undetermined. V was cut by 1 base and J by 6 bases, with 15 bases left in between. Per germline, CDR1 DFQATT and CDR2 SNEGSKA (reference sequence). CDR3 length equals 14 residues. Here the CDR3 reads CSARARRAGAEAFF. The CDR3 DNA follows: TGCAGTGCTAGAGCACGGCGGGCCGGGGCTGAAGCTTTCTTT.

The V gene is TRBV7-2, the J gene TRBJ1-1; D remains ambiguous. The CDR3 contains 13 residues. Germline CDR1 SGHTA, CDR2 FQGNSA. V dropped 2 bases and J dropped 6 bases, with 10 bases sitting between them. The CDR3: CASSLQEPAEAFF. The CDR3 bases are TGTGCCAGCAGCTTACAGGAACCTGCTGAAGCTTTCTTT.

This clonotype was picked up a small number of times. The chain recombines TRBV12-3 or TRBV12-4 with TRBJ2-7; the D gene is possibly TRBD2 (6 bases). V lost 4 bases to trimming and J lost 2 bases, with 15 bases between them. This CDR3 contains 15 residues. The CDR3, as DNA: TGTGCCAGCAGTTGGGGGGTCCACCGACCCTACGAGCAGTACTTC. The encoded protein is CASSWGVHRPYEQYF.

Of note for this clonotype: A much larger clone differs from this one at a single base, so this may be a read error. The gene calls are TRBV6-5 and TRBJ2-5, with D possibly matching TRBD2 (5 bases). The CDR3 has 13 amino acids. The germline V gene encodes CDR1 MNHEY and CDR2 SVGAGI. Trimming left V 6 bases short and J 5 bases short, with 13 bases between. The CDR3 bases are TGTGCCAGCAGGTCCCAGCGGCAGGAGACCCAGTACTTC. Protein: CASRSQRQETQYF.

This sequence joins TRBV6-6 and TRBJ2-7; the match to TRBD1 covers 8 bases. CDR3 length: 15 residues. After removal of 6 bases from V and 3 bases from J, the junction contained 10 bases not matched to a gene. Germline V CDR1 and CDR2: MNHNY, SVGAGI (reference sequence). CDR3 residues: CASRPDRGVGYEQYF. For the CDR3, the DNA is TGTGCCAGCAGACCCGACAGGGGAGTAGGCTACGAGCAGTACTTC.

This clonotype was picked up a small number of times. In DNA, the CDR3 is TGTGCCAGCAGCCAAGAGGTTACCGGGACAGAGGGCTACACCTTC. Residues: CASSQEVTGTEGYTF. The chain recombines TRBV3-1 with TRBJ1-2, with 7 bases fitting TRBD1. V lost 0 bases to trimming and J lost 8 bases; unmatched junction nucleotides: 9. This CDR3 comprises 15 residues. The germline CDR1 and CDR2 sequences are LGHDT and YNNKEL (reference sequence).

The V call is TRBV20-1, the J call TRBJ2-1; 8 nucleotides match TRBD2. The V and J ends lost 6 bases and 6 bases, in that order; junction bases with no gene match: 16. The CDR3 spans 16 residues. Germline V lookup: CDR1 DFQATT, CDR2 SNEGSKA (reference sequence). In DNA form, the CDR3 reads TGCAGTGCCCCCGCGATAGCGGGAAAATTCGGCAATGAGCAGTTCTTC. This codes for CSAPAIAGKFGNEQFF.